This entry is about one T cell receptor (beta chain). Its antigen is currently unknown. With 2 bases clipped from V and 2 bases from J, the junction kept 16 bases outside the gene matches. The germline CDR1 and CDR2 sequences are LGHNA and YNFKEQ. The CDR3 loop spans 20 amino acids. The treatment was: some 19 received Ad26.COV2.S at low or high dose, single or two shots; several received placebo; per-sample allocation not given. Vaccine and placebo recipients were sampled on day 63 after the first injection. The data derive from a study of Ad26.COV2.S vaccination and SARS-CoV-2 variants. Looking at the study overall: Of the COV1001 trial arms, the Ad26.COV2.S arm included the donor.

Assay used: immunoSEQ multiplex PCR; TCRdb lists only in-frame clones, some missing. The table lists more than 300,000 clones, about 86% of them singletons. Broader study findings: Recipients of vaccine and of placebo showed similar breadth of their non-spike TCR repertoires. Analyses that measured TCR breadth and depth may have underestimated total T cell responses.

This TCR was sampled from a person aged 18 to 65 who received the Ad26.COV2.S COVID-19 vaccine or a placebo. This specimen was peripheral blood, taken in a trial of Ad26.COV2.S vaccine versus placebo. V is TRBV4-2 and J is TRBJ2-3; the match to TRBD2 covers 10 bases. CDR3 region: CASSQHGGGTSVWDTDTQYF. The CDR3 nucleotides are TGTGCCAGCAGCCAACATGGCGGCGGGACTAGCGTTTGGGACACAGATACGCAGTATTTT.